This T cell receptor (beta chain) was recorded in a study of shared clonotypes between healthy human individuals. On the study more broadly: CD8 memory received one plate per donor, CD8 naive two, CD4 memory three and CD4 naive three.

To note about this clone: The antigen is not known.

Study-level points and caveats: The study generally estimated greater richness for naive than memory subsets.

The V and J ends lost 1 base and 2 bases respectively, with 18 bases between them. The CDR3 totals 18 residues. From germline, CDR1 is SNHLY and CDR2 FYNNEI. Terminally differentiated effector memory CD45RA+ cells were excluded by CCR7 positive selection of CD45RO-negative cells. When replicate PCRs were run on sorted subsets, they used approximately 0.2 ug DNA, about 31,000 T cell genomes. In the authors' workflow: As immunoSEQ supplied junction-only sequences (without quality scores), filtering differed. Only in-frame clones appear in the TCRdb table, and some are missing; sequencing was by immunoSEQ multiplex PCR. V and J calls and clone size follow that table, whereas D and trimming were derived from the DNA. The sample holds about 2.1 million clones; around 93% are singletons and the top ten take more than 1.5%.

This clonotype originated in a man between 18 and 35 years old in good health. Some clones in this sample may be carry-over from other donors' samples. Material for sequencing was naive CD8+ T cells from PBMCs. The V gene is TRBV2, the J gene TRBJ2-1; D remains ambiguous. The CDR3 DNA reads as TGTGCCAGCAGTGAAGAGGACCCTACCTTAAGAACCTACAATGAGCAGTTCTTC. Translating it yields CASSEEDPTLRTYNEQFF.